This T cell receptor beta chain was identified in a study of blood T cell repertoires in COVID-19. For the study at large: The United States, Italy and Spain were the sources of the acute and convalescent COVID-19 samples.

The ends were cut back, 3 bases at V and 4 bases at J, with 13 bases in the middle. Germline loops: CDR1 MNHNS, CDR2 SASEGT. This CDR3 has 16 residues. Sequenced by immunoSEQ multiplex PCR; TCRdb stores in-frame clones only, minus some. Among under 300,000 clones listed, approximately 82% were seen once. The chain couples TRBV6-1 to TRBJ2-6, with TRBD2 as a possible D gene (6 bases). This TCR was recovered from a woman at least 80 years old with active or convalescent COVID-19. Sequencing was done on a sample of peripheral blood. This CDR3 reads CASSESGGVGANVLTF. The CDR3 DNA reads TGTGCCAGCAGTGAGTCCGGGGGAGTAGGGGCCAACGTCCTGACTTTC.